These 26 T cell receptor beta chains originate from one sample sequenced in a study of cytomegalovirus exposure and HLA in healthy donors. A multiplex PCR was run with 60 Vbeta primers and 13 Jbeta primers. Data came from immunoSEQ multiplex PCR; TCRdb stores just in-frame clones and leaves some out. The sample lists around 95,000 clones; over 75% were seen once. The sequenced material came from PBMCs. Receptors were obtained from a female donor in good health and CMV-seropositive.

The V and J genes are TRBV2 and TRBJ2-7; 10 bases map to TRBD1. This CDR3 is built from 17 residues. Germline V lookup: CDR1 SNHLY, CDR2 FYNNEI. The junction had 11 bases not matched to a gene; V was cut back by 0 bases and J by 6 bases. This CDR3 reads CASSEAPAGQGFGEQYF. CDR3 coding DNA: TGTGCCAGCAGTGAAGCACCTGCGGGACAGGGGTTCGGCGAGCAGTACTTC.

The CDR3 here is CASSAGGAPKETQYF. CDR3 DNA sequence: TGTGCCAGCAGCGCGGGAGGGGCCCCCAAAGAGACCCAGTACTTC. V is TRBV9 and J is TRBJ2-5, with 8 bases identical to TRBD2. CDR3 length: 15 residues. Germline V gives CDR1 SGDLS, CDR2 YYNGEE. J lost 3 bases, V lost 3 bases, and 7 bases had no gene match. The variable domain in full, completed from reference TRBV9 and TRBJ2-5, reads DSGVTQTPKHLITATGQRVTLRCSPRSGDLSVYWYQQSLDQGLQFLIQYYNGEERAKGNILERFSAQQFPDLHSELNLSSLELGDSALYFCASSAGGAPKETQYFGPGTRLLVL.

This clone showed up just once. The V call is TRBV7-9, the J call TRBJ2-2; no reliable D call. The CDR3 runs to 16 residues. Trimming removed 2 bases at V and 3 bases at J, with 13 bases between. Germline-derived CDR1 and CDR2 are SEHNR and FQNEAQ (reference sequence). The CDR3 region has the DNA TGTGCCAGCAGCTTACCTCGTCGGGTGTACACCGGGGAGCTGTTTTTT. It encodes CASSLPRRVYTGELFF.

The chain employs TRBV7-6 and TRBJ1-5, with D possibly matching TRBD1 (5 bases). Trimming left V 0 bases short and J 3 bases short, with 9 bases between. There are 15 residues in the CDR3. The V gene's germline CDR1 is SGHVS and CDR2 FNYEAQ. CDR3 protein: CASSLAGDYNQPQHF. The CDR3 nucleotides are TGTGCCAGCAGCTTAGCAGGGGATTACAATCAGCCCCAGCATTTT.

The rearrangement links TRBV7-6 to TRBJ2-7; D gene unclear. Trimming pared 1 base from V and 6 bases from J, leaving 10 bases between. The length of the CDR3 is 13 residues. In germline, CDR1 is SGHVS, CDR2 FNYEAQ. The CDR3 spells CASSLDGVGEQYF. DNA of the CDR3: TGTGCCAGCAGCTTAGATGGAGTAGGCGAGCAGTACTTC.

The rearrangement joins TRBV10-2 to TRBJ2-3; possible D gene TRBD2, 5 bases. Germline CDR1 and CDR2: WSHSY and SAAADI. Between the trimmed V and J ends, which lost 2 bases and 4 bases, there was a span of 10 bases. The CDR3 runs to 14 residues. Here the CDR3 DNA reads TGCGCCAGCAGTGAGGTTAATAGCGCAGATACGCAGTATTTT. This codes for CASSEVNSADTQYF.

The DNA of the CDR3 is TGTGCCAGCAGGACAGACGGCCTCTATGGCTACACCTTC. It translates to CASRTDGLYGYTF. The chain joins TRBV2 to TRBJ1-2, with D tentatively TRBD1 (5 bases). Germline V gives CDR1 SNHLY, CDR2 FYNNEI. Trimming took off 6 bases at V and 4 bases at J, with 12 bases between the two ends. This CDR3 spans 13 amino acids.

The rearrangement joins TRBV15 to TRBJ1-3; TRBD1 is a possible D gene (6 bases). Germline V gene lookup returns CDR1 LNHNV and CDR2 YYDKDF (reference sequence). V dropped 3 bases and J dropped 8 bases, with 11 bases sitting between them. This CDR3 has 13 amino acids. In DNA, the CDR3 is TGTGCCACCAGCAGGCCGGGGGGCGACACCATATATTTT. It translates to CATSRPGGDTIYF.

The CDR3 DNA follows: TGTGCCAGTAGCCCCGGGACAGTATCCGGCAATCAGCCCCAGCATTTT. Protein: CASSPGTVSGNQPQHF. This chain connects TRBV19 to TRBJ1-5, with 7 bases fitting TRBD1. The junction had 10 bases not matched to a gene; V was cut back by 6 bases and J by 2 bases. Germline CDR1 LNHDA, CDR2 SQIVND (reference sequence). CDR3 length equals 16 residues.

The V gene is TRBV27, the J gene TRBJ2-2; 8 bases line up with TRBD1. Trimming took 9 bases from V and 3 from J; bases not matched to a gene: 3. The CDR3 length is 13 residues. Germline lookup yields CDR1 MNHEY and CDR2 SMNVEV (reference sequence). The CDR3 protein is CASGQGDTGELFF. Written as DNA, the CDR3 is TGTGCCAGTGGACAGGGAGACACCGGGGAGCTGTTTTTT.

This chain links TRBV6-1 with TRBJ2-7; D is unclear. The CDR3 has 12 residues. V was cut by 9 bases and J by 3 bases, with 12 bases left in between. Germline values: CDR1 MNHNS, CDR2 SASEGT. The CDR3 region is CASQDRYYEQYF. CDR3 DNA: TGTGCCAGTCAGGATAGGTACTACGAGCAGTACTTC.

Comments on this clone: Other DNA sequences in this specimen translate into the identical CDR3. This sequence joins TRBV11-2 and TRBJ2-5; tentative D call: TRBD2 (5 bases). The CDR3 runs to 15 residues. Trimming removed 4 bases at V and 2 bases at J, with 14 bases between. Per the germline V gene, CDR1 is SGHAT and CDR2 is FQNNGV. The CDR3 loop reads CASSSRTGGQETQYF. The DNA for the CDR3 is TGTGCCAGCAGCTCCAGGACGGGCGGGCAAGAGACCCAGTACTTC. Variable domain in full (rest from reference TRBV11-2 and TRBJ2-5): EAGVAQSPRYKIIEKRQSVAFWCNPISGHATLYWYQQILGQGPKLLIQFQNNGVVDDSQLPKDRFSAERLKGVDSTLKIQPAKLEDSAVYLCASSSRTGGQETQYFGPGTRLLVL.

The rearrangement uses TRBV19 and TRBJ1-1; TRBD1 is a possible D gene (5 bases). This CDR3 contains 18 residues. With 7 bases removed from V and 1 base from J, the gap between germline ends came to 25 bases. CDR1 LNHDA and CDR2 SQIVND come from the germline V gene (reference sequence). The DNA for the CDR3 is TGTGCCAGTACTACCGACCGGGTGGGAACAGGTACGAACACTGAAGCTTTCTTT. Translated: CASTTDRVGTGTNTEAFF.

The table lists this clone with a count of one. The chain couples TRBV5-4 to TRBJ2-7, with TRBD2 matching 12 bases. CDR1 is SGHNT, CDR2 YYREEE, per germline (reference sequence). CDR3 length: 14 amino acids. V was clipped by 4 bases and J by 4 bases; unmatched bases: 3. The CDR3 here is CASSATSGGYEQYF. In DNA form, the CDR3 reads TGTGCCAGCAGCGCGACTAGCGGGGGATACGAGCAGTACTTC.

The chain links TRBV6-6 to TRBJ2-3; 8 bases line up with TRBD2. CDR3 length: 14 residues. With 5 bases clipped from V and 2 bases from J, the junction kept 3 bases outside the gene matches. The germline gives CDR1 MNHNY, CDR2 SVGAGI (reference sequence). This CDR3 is CASSVAGSTDTQYF. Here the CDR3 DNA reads TGTGCCAGCAGTGTAGCGGGATCCACAGATACGCAGTATTTT.

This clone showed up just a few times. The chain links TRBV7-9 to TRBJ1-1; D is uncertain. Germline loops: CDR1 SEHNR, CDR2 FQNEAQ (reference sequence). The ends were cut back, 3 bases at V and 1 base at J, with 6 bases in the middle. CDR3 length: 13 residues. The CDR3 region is CASSFNRNTEAFF. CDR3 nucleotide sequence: TGTGCCAGCAGCTTTAACAGGAACACTGAAGCTTTCTTT.

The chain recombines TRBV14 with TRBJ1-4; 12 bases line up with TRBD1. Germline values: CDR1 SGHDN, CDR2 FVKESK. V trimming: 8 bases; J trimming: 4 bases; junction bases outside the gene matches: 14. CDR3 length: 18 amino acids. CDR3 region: CASGRGTGGRLGNEKLFF. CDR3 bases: TGTGCCAGCGGCCGGGGGACAGGGGGCCGACTTGGTAATGAAAAACTGTTTTTT.

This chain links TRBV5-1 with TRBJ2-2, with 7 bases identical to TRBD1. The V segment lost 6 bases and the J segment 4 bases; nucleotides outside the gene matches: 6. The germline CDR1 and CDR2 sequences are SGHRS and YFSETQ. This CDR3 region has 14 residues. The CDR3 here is CASTTGTVTGELFF. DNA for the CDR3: TGCGCCAGCACAACCGGGACAGTCACCGGGGAGCTGTTTTTT.

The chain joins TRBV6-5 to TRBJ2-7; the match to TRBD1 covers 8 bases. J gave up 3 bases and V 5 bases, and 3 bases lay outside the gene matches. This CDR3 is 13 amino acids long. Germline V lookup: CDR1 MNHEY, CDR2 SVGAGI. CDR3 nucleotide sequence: TGTGCCAGCAGTGGGACAGGAGACTACGAGCAGTACTTC. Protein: CASSGTGDYEQYF.

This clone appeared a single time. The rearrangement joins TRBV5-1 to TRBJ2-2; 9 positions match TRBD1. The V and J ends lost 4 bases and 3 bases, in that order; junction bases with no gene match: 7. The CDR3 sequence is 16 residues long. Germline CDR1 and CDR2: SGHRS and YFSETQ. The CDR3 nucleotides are TGCGCCAGCAGCCCAGGCCGGACAGGGGACACCGGGGAGCTGTTTTTT. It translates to CASSPGRTGDTGELFF.

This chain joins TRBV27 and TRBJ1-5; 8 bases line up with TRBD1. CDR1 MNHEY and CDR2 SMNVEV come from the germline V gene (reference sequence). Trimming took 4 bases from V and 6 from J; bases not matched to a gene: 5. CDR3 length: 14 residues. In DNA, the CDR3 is TGTGCCAGCAGTTGGACAGGGATCGGTCAGCCCCAGCATTTT. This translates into CASSWTGIGQPQHF.

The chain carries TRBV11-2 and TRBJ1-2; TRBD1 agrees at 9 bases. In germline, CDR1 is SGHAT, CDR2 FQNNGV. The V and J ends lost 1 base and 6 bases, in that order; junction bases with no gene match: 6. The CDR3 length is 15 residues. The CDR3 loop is CASSLVADRGHGYTF. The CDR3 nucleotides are TGTGCCAGCAGCTTAGTGGCGGACAGGGGCCATGGCTACACCTTC.

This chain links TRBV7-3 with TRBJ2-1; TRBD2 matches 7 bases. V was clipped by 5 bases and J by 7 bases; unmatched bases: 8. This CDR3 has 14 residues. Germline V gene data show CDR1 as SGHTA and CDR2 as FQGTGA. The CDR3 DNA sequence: TGTGCCAGCAGCGTAGCGGGCCGTGGGAATGAGCAGTTCTTC. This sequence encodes CASSVAGRGNEQFF.

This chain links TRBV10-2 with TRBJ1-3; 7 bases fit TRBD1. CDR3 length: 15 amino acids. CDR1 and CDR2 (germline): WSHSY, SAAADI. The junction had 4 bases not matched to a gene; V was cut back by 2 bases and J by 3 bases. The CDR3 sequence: CASSETGVFGNTIYF. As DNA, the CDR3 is TGCGCCAGCAGTGAGACAGGGGTGTTTGGAAACACCATATATTTT.

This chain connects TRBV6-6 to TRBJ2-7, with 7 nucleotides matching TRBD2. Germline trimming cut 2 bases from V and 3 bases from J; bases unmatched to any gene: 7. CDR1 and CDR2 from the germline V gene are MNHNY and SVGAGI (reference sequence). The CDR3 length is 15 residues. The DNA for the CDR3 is TGTGCCAGCAGTTACCGAAGCGGGGCAAACTACGAGCAGTACTTC. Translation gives CASSYRSGANYEQYF.

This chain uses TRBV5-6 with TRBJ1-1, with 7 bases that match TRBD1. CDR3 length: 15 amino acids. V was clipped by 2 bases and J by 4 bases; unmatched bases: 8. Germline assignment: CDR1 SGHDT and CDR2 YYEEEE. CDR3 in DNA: TGTGCCAGCAGCTTTGGGAACAGGGGAGGCACTGAAGCTTTCTTT. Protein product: CASSFGNRGGTEAFF. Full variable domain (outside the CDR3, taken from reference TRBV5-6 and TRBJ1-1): DAGVTQSPTHLIKTRGQQVTLRCSPKSGHDTVSWYQQALGQGPQFIFQYYEEEERQRGNFPDRFSGHQFPNYSSELNVNALLLGDSALYLCASSFGNRGGTEAFFGQGTRLTVV.